This T cell receptor beta chain was captured by sequencing in a study of T cells after yellow fever vaccination. This clonotype was found many times. TCRdb re-called the 5' RACE reads with MiXCR, one entry per CDR3 protein. The sample holds 400,000 or so distinct CDR3 sequences; around 6.5% are singletons and the top ten take 15%. With 0 bases removed from V and 5 bases from J, the gap between germline ends came to 20 bases. CDR1 is SGHVS and CDR2 is FQNEAQ in the germline V gene. The CDR3 runs to 17 residues. The sequences come from PBMCs, collected 5 days after the yellow fever booster vaccination. This rearrangement joins TRBV7-8 to TRBJ2-7; weak D call: TRBD1 (5 bases). This receptor was obtained from a man aged 25-40 years who received the YFV17D yellow fever vaccine. The CDR3 protein is CASSLAGRKGQPNEQYF. The CDR3 bases are TGTGCCAGCAGCTTAGCGGGTAGGAAGGGGCAACCGAACGAGCAGTACTTC.